The next 20 T cell receptor beta chains were all read from a single sample in a study of T cell responses to AZD1222 COVID-19 vaccine. Generated by immunoSEQ multiplex PCR, the TCRdb table keeps only in-frame clones and is missing some. This sample carries 84,000 or so clones, 88% of them seen once, and the ten largest clones take more than 5%. The specimen comprised peripheral blood, sampled on day 0 of MenACWY control vaccination. The receptors here all came from an adult in good health.

V and J are TRBV7-9 and TRBJ1-3; TRBD1 is a possible D gene (6 bases). The CDR3 spans 16 residues. V was cut by 2 bases and J by 0 bases, with 11 bases left in between. CDR1 and CDR2 from the germline V gene are SEHNR and FQNEAQ (reference sequence). CDR3 sequence reads: CASSLSGVDSGNTIYF. Here the CDR3 DNA reads TGTGCCAGCAGCTTATCAGGGGTTGACTCTGGAAACACCATATATTTT.

V and J are TRBV13 and TRBJ1-2; 9 bases are a match to TRBD1. The trim removed 4 bases at V and 7 bases at J, leaving 4 bases unmatched. The germline V gene has CDR1 PRHDT and CDR2 FYEKMQ (reference sequence). The CDR3 is made up of 13 amino acids. CDR3 sequence reads: CASSWGTGSGYTF. The DNA for the CDR3 is TGTGCCAGCAGCTGGGGGACAGGGAGTGGCTACACCTTC.

This chain connects TRBV7-6 to TRBJ2-1; the match to TRBD2 covers 12 bases. The CDR3 consists of 15 residues. From germline, CDR1 is SGHVS and CDR2 FNYEAQ. The junction had 5 bases not matched to a gene; V was cut back by 5 bases and J by 6 bases. The CDR3 DNA reads as TGTGCCAGCAGCCGGGCTAGCGGGGGGGGCAATGAGCAGTTCTTC. Amino acids: CASSRASGGGNEQFF.

The CDR3 here is CASSLDRQGEQYF. The CDR3 DNA sequence: TGTGCCAGCAGCTTAGATCGACAGGGTGAGCAGTACTTC. The chain links TRBV7-8 to TRBJ2-7, with 7 nucleotides matching TRBD1. The CDR3 extends over 13 amino acids. V shed 1 base and J 7 bases; nucleotides not matched to a gene: 4. The V gene's germline CDR1 is SGHVS and CDR2 FQNEAQ.

The chain carries TRBV30 and TRBJ1-5; D unresolved. V dropped 0 bases and J dropped 6 bases, with 15 bases sitting between them. The CDR3 length is 15 residues. Per the germline V gene, CDR1 is GTSNPN and CDR2 is SVGIG (reference sequence). CDR3 coding DNA: TGTGCCTGGAGTGTACGAGGAGTTTGGGGTCAGCCCCAGCATTTT. This codes for CAWSVRGVWGQPQHF.

Here the CDR3 DNA reads TGTGCCAGCAGCCCTCAAGGTTTCTCTGGAAACACCATATATTTT. This codes for CASSPQGFSGNTIYF. This chain connects TRBV7-2 to TRBJ1-3; the D is unclear. The CDR3 consists of 15 residues. The V end lost 5 bases, the J end lost 0 bases, and 11 bases lay between the germline ends. The V gene's germline CDR1 is SGHTA and CDR2 FQGNSA.

The J gene is TRBJ2-2, the V gene TRBV20-1, with unresolved D. CDR1 is DFQATT, CDR2 SNEGSKA, per germline (reference sequence). The CDR3 is 11 amino acids. The V gene lost 5 bases and the J gene lost 8 bases, with 9 bases spanning the gap. CDR3 sequence reads: CSARTRGELFF. CDR3 nucleotide sequence: TGCAGTGCTCGGACGAGAGGGGAGCTGTTTTTT.

This clone rates as medium-sized. V and J are TRBV19 and TRBJ2-3; 7 bases match TRBD2. V trimming: 8 bases; J trimming: 5 bases; junction bases outside the gene matches: 13. The CDR3 extends over 15 amino acids. Germline CDR1 reads LNHDA; CDR2 reads SQIVND (reference sequence). The CDR3: CASARGAGFVDTQYF. The CDR3 DNA is TGTGCCAGTGCCCGTGGAGCGGGGTTTGTAGATACGCAGTATTTT.

Only one count was recorded for this clone. The chain couples TRBV11-2 to TRBJ1-2; D unresolved. This CDR3 spans 13 amino acids. Trimming took off 4 bases at V and 6 bases at J, with 12 bases between the two ends. Germline-derived CDR1 and CDR2 are SGHAT and FQNNGV. The CDR3 region has the DNA TGTGCCAGCAGCTCGTCCGCCAGGCATGGCTACACCTTC. It yields the protein CASSSSARHGYTF. Based on the CDR3 plus reference TRBV11-2 and TRBJ1-2, the full variable domain is EAGVAQSPRYKIIEKRQSVAFWCNPISGHATLYWYQQILGQGPKLLIQFQNNGVVDDSQLPKDRFSAERLKGVDSTLKIQPAKLEDSAVYLCASSSSARHGYTFGSGTRLTVV.

This chain uses TRBV4-1 with TRBJ2-1; D may be TRBD1 (5 bases). Germline lookup yields CDR1 MGHRA and CDR2 YSYEKL. V shed 4 bases and J shed 0 bases, with 10 bases lying between them. CDR3 length: 15 residues. The CDR3 nucleotides read TGCGCCAGCAGCCCGACAGAGAGCTCCTACAATGAGCAGTTCTTC. It encodes CASSPTESSYNEQFF.

The V and J genes are TRBV5-8 and TRBJ1-3; D might be TRBD1 (6 bases). The V gene lost 0 bases and the J gene lost 2 bases, with 12 bases spanning the gap. Germline V gene lookup returns CDR1 SGHTS and CDR2 YDEGEE. The CDR3 is 16 amino acids. DNA for the CDR3: TGTGCCAGCAGCTTGGTGGGGACAATCGCTGGAAACACCATATATTTT. Its protein product is CASSLVGTIAGNTIYF.

The chain joins TRBV6-5 to TRBJ1-3; TRBD1 might be the D (5 bases). Germline V CDR1 and CDR2: MNHEY, SVGAGI. The CDR3 spans 16 residues. With 2 bases removed from V and 0 bases from J, the gap between germline ends came to 11 bases. CDR3 amino acids: CASSYDGATSGNTIYF. CDR3 bases: TGTGCCAGCAGTTACGACGGGGCCACCTCTGGAAACACCATATATTTT.

This chain connects TRBV6-5 to TRBJ1-1; TRBD1 agrees at 9 bases. Germline-derived CDR1 and CDR2 are MNHEY and SVGAGI. V lost 7 bases to trimming and J lost 3 bases; unmatched junction nucleotides: 3. This CDR3 is built from 13 residues. The DNA of the CDR3 is TGTGCCAGCACCAGGGACAGGGACACTGAAGCTTTCTTT. It specifies CASTRDRDTEAFF.

The chain carries TRBV12-5 and TRBJ1-4; D gene uncertain. There are 14 residues in the CDR3. V lost 5 bases and J 1 base, leaving 8 bases between the germline ends. Per the germline V gene, CDR1 is LGHNT and CDR2 is FRNRAP. CDR3 protein: CASGNSVTNEKLFF. The CDR3 nucleotides read TGTGCTAGTGGTAACAGCGTAACTAATGAAAAACTGTTTTTT.

This clone appeared a single time. The chain has TRBV7-3 and TRBJ2-7, with a weak D call TRBD2 (6 bases). Trimming shortened V by 6 bases and J by 2 bases, and 23 bases separated the two germline ends. This CDR3 comprises 17 residues. Germline CDR1 is SGHTA and CDR2 is FQGTGA. The CDR3 DNA follows: TGTGCCAGCAGACGTAACCCAGGGAGGATTGTCCCCTACGAGCAGTACTTC. This codes for CASRRNPGRIVPYEQYF.

V gene TRBV7-8 combines with J gene TRBJ1-2, with D uncertain. The CDR3 runs to 14 residues. From germline, CDR1 is SGHVS and CDR2 FQNEAQ. Trimming removed 3 bases at V and 8 bases at J, with 16 bases between. This CDR3 reads CASSFSTLATGYTF. CDR3 in DNA: TGTGCCAGCAGCTTTTCAACACTAGCTACGGGCTACACCTTC.

The gene calls are TRBV12-5 and TRBJ1-2; D call uncertain. Germline V gene data show CDR1 as LGHNT and CDR2 as FRNRAP. V dropped 0 bases and J dropped 9 bases, with 11 bases sitting between them. This CDR3 has 13 amino acids. CDR3 sequence: CASGLVLGDSYTF. The CDR3 DNA sequence: TGTGCTAGTGGTTTGGTACTAGGCGATAGCTACACCTTC.

The CDR3 sequence is CATSRVRGENTEAFF. The CDR3 DNA sequence: TGTGCCACCAGCAGGGTGAGGGGGGAGAACACTGAAGCTTTCTTT. The J gene is TRBJ1-1, the V gene TRBV15; the D gene is possibly TRBD1 (6 bases). The V end was cut by 3 bases, the J end by 1 base, with 12 bases between. Germline V gives CDR1 LNHNV, CDR2 YYDKDF (reference sequence). CDR3 length: 15 amino acids. Looking up the rest from reference TRBV15 and TRBJ1-1 gives the full variable domain: DAMVIQNPRYQVTQFGKPVTLSCSQTLNHNVMYWYQQKSSQAPKLLFHYYDKDFNNEADTPDNFQSRRPNTSFCFLDIRSPGLGDTAMYLCATSRVRGENTEAFFGQGTRLTVV.

This clone was recorded only once. The V call is TRBV19, the J call TRBJ1-5, with 10 bases matching TRBD1. With 7 bases clipped from V and 6 bases from J, the junction kept 9 bases outside the gene matches. Germline V lookup: CDR1 LNHDA, CDR2 SQIVND (reference sequence). There are 15 residues in the CDR3. In DNA, the CDR3 is TGTGCCAGTATGGGAGGAGGACAGGGGGTTCAGCCCCAGCATTTT. Its protein product is CASMGGGQGVQPQHF.

This clone was detected only a few times. The DNA of the CDR3 is TGTGCCAGCAGCTTAGGTAGCGGGGGTGAGTACGAGCAGTACTTC. Its protein is CASSLGSGGEYEQYF. The V call is TRBV7-6, the J call TRBJ2-7, with TRBD2 matching 9 bases. The CDR3 consists of 15 residues. Germline-derived CDR1 and CDR2 are SGHVS and FNYEAQ. Unmatched junction bases numbered 5, after V lost 1 base and J lost 4 bases.